The T cell receptor (beta chain) under discussion was sequenced for a study of T-cell reconstitution after alpha-beta-depleted transplantation in children (dated by TCRdb to 2015 to 2016). In the study overall: Using TCR repertoire profiling, the study followed T-cell immune reconstitution in a quantitative way in children after TCRalphabeta/CD19-depleted allogeneic hematopoietic cell transplantation.

As to this clonotype: Its antigen specificity is not known. Base quality data are lacking; no much larger clone is found one base away.

Library construction relied on PCR. The sequencing machine was an Illumina HiSeq 2500. TCR libraries were prepared with molecular barcoding, using unique molecular identifiers to normalize TCRbeta repertoire quantification. The public sequencing data were trimmed at Q25 with fastp and processed into clonotypes with MiXCR by TCRdb, which kept only in-frame beta chains. CDR3 protein duplicates are merged, each entry listing the most common genes and DNA. The sample profile shows approximately 240,000 distinct CDR3 sequences; under 9.5% of them were found once. Approximately 5.9% of the sample rests with the top ten. V drops 4 bases and J drops 4 bases, leaving 16 bases in between. Spanning cysteine to phenylalanine, the CDR3 consists of 14 amino acids. The DNA shown is the 42-base CDR3, in frame from base 1. The germline V gene provides CDR1 SQVTM and CDR2 ANQGSEA.

This sequence was found in a human donor who donated a stem cell graft to a child with acute lymphoblastic leukemia. This receptor chain uses TRBV29-1 and TRBJ1-2, with a weak D call of TRBD1 (6 bases match). This specimen consisted of PBMCs from the stem cell graft donor, obtained from the stem cell graft. The CDR3 region reads CSVADRKSIYGYTF. The DNA sequence is as follows: TGCAGCGTTGCCGACAGGAAAAGCATCTATGGCTACACCTTC.